This T cell receptor beta chain was identified during a study of T cell responses to AZD1222 COVID-19 vaccine. Only in-frame clones appear in the TCRdb table, and some are missing; sequencing was by immunoSEQ multiplex PCR. This table has 120,000 or so clones, 85% to 90% appearing once. In the case of this clone: Its antigen is unknown.

Study findings and constraints: Clonal diversity was possibly underestimated, and the donors were mostly white British, with more females.

This sequence originates from an adult in good health. Material: peripheral blood, obtained on day 0 of MenACWY control vaccination.

DNA of the CDR3: TGTGCCAGCAGTCCCACCGGGCCGCGGGGTACCCTCCACTTT. It is translated as CASSPTGPRGTLHF. The chain is built from TRBV6-5 and TRBJ1-6; no firm D call. The CDR3 extends over 14 amino acids. CDR1 is MNHEY and CDR2 is SVGAGI in the germline V gene. Trimming shortened V by 5 bases and J by 14 bases, and 19 bases separated the two germline ends.